This entry describes one T cell receptor (beta chain). This entry comes from a study of blood T cell repertoires in COVID-19. Here immunoSEQ multiplex PCR was the method, and the copy in TCRdb shows in-frame clones only, minus some. Of around 72,000 clones in the sample, approximately 87% were seen once. The CDR3 runs to 14 residues. J was trimmed by 6 bases and V by 4 bases; bases with no gene match: 6. Germline V CDR1 and CDR2: LGHDT, YNNKEL (reference sequence). The source of this sequence is an elderly woman with acute or convalescent COVID-19. The rearrangement links TRBV3-1 (or the pseudogene TRBV3-2) to TRBJ1-5; 7 positions agree with TRBD1. Material for sequencing was peripheral blood. The chain's CDR3 is CASSRTGVRQPQHF. The DNA of the CDR3 is TGTGCCAGCAGCCGCACAGGGGTGCGTCAGCCCCAGCATTTT.